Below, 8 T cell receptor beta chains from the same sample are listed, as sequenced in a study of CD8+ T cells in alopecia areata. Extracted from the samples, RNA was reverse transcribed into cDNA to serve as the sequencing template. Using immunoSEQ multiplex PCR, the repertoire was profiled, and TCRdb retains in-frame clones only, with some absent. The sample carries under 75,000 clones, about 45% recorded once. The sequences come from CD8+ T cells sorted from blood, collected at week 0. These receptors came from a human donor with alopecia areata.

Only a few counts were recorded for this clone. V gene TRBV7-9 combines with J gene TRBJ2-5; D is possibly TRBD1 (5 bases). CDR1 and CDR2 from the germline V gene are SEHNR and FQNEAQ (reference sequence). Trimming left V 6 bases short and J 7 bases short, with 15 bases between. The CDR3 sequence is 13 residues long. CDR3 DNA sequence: TGTGCCAGCAGTTCCGACAGCCTCGGGACCCAGTACTTC. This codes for CASSSDSLGTQYF.

The DNA for the CDR3 is TGTGCCAGCAGCCCCGACACTTCCTACGAGCAGTACTTC. This sequence encodes CASSPDTSYEQYF. The chain uses TRBV14 and TRBJ2-7, with D unresolved. With 4 bases removed from V and 1 base from J, the gap between germline ends came to 8 bases. This CDR3 is built from 13 residues. In germline, CDR1 is SGHDN, CDR2 FVKESK.

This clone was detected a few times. The CDR3 DNA is TGTGCCAGCAGTTTACAACCTAGCACAGATACGCAGTATTTT. It codes for CASSLQPSTDTQYF. The rearrangement joins TRBV28 to TRBJ2-3; D not certain. V was clipped by 2 bases and J by 0 bases, with 6 bases between them. CDR3 length: 14 residues. Per germline, CDR1 MDHEN and CDR2 SYDVKM.

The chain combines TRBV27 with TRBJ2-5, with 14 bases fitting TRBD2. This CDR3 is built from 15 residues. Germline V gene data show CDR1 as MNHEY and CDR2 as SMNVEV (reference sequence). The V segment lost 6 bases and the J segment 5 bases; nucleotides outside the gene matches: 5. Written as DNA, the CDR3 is TGTGCCAGCAGGGCGACTAGCGGGAGGGGGGAGACCCAGTACTTC. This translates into CASRATSGRGETQYF.

DNA of the CDR3: TGTGCCTGGAGTGTAGGGGTACGGAGTGAGCAGTTCTTC. Translating gives CAWSVGVRSEQFF. This chain links TRBV30 with TRBJ2-1; D may be TRBD1 (5 bases). Germline V lookup: CDR1 GTSNPN, CDR2 SVGIG (reference sequence). The CDR3 runs 13 residues. Trimming left V 0 bases short and J 9 bases short, with 12 bases between.

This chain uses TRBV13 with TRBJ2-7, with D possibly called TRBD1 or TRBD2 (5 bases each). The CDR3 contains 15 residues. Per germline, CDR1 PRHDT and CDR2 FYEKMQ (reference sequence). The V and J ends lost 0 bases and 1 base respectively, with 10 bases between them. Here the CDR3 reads CASSLGRGTSYEQYF. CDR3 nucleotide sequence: TGTGCCAGCAGCTTAGGCCGGGGCACTTCCTACGAGCAGTACTTC.

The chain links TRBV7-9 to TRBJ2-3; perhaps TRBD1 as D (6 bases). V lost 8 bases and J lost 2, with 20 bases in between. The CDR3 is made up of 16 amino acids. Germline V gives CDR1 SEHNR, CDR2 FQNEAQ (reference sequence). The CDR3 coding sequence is TGTGCCAGCCATAGGGACGACAGGAAAAACACAGATACGCAGTATTTT. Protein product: CASHRDDRKNTDTQYF. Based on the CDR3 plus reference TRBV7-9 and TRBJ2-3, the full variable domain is DTGVSQNPRHKITKRGQNVTFRCDPISEHNRLYWYRQTLGQGPEFLTYFQNEAQLEKSRLLSDRFSAERPKGSFSTLEIQRTEQGDSAMYLCASHRDDRKNTDTQYFGPGTRLTVL.

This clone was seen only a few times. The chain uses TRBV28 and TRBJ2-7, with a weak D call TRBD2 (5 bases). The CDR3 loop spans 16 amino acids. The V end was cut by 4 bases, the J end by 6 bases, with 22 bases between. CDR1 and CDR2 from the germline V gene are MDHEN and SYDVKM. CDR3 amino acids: CASSWAAGDGISEQYF. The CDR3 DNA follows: TGTGCCAGCAGTTGGGCCGCGGGCGACGGTATATCCGAGCAGTACTTC.